These T cell receptor beta chains were read from a single sample in a study of T cell changes during pregnancy in multiple sclerosis. Produced via immunoSEQ multiplex PCR; TCRdb's table is partial and in-frame only. The sample lists 90,000 to 95,000 clones, approximately 94% occurring once. This sample comprised peripheral blood, obtained in the third trimester of pregnancy. These receptors originate from a female donor with multiple sclerosis, enrolled in a pregnancy study. CDR3s include the opening cysteine and the closing phenylalanine or tryptophan. Fields, in order: V gene, J gene, clone size, D gene, CDR3 protein, CDR3 DNA. A D gene is named only where the DNA matches it firmly. Not all rows give a size; the values are once, few, many and, for expanded clones, a class.

V gene: TRBV5-1
J gene: TRBJ2-1
clone size: .
D gene: TRBD2
CDR3 protein: CASSLVPGLAGNEQFF
CDR3 DNA: TGCGCCAGCAGCTTGGTCCCGGGACTAGCGGGCAATGAGCAGTTCTTC

V gene: TRBV28
J gene: TRBJ1-1
clone size: .
D gene: .
CDR3 protein: CASSFSTEAFF
CDR3 DNA: TGTGCCAGCAGTTTCAGTACTGAAGCTTTCTTT

V gene: TRBV2
J gene: TRBJ1-2
clone size: .
D gene: TRBD1
CDR3 protein: CATAGQGYYGYTF
CDR3 DNA: TGTGCCACCGCGGGACAGGGGTACTATGGCTACACCTTC

V gene: TRBV9
J gene: TRBJ2-3
clone size: .
D gene: .
CDR3 protein: CASSVGEVGLPTDTQYF
CDR3 DNA: TGTGCCAGCAGCGTAGGCGAGGTAGGACTACCCACAGATACGCAGTATTTT

V gene: TRBV5-3
J gene: TRBJ2-1
clone size: once
D gene: TRBD2
CDR3 protein: CARTPGTSGRKYNEQFF
CDR3 DNA: TGTGCCAGAACCCCCGGGACTAGCGGGAGGAAATACAATGAGCAGTTCTTC

V gene: TRBV6-5
J gene: TRBJ1-1
clone size: .
D gene: .
CDR3 protein: CASSELRNAEAFF
CDR3 DNA: TGTGCCAGCAGTGAACTACGAAACGCTGAAGCTTTCTTT

V gene: TRBV4-1
J gene: TRBJ2-7
clone size: .
D gene: TRBD1
CDR3 protein: CASSQTTGNYEQYF
CDR3 DNA: TGCGCCAGCAGCCAAACGACAGGGAACTACGAGCAGTACTTC

V gene: TRBV28
J gene: TRBJ1-2
clone size: .
D gene: .
CDR3 protein: CASSFTDNAGYGYTF
CDR3 DNA: TGTGCCAGCAGTTTTACCGACAATGCCGGCTATGGCTACACCTTC

V gene: TRBV10-3
J gene: TRBJ2-7
clone size: .
D gene: TRBD1
CDR3 protein: CATLSGQGSYEQYF
CDR3 DNA: TGTGCCACGCTTAGCGGACAGGGGTCATACGAGCAGTACTTC

V gene: TRBV28
J gene: TRBJ2-1
clone size: .
D gene: TRBD1
CDR3 protein: CASIGDRTSNEQFF
CDR3 DNA: TGTGCCAGCATTGGGGACAGGACCTCGAATGAGCAGTTCTTC

V gene: TRBV6-5
J gene: TRBJ1-1
clone size: .
D gene: .
CDR3 protein: CASSYDGGGMNTEAFF
CDR3 DNA: TGTGCCAGCAGTTACGATGGGGGGGGAATGAACACTGAAGCTTTCTTT

V gene: TRBV7-6
J gene: TRBJ1-2
clone size: .
D gene: .
CDR3 protein: CASSLLTYQGQGITYGYTF
CDR3 DNA: TGTGCCAGCAGCTTACTCACCTACCAGGGGCAGGGGATTACCTATGGCTACACCTTC

V gene: TRBV19
J gene: TRBJ2-7
clone size: .
D gene: TRBD1
CDR3 protein: CASSKRQGPYEQYF
CDR3 DNA: TGTGCCAGTAGTAAACGACAGGGCCCCTACGAGCAGTACTTC

V gene: TRBV6-5
J gene: TRBJ2-1
clone size: .
D gene: TRBD1
CDR3 protein: CASTASGTGSFEQFF
CDR3 DNA: TGTGCCAGCACAGCGTCCGGGACAGGGAGCTTCGAGCAGTTCTTC

V gene: TRBV6-1
J gene: TRBJ1-1
clone size: .
D gene: TRBD1
CDR3 protein: CASRFRQGNTEAFF
CDR3 DNA: TGTGCCAGCCGATTCCGACAGGGGAACACTGAAGCTTTCTTT

V gene: TRBV14
J gene: TRBJ2-7
clone size: .
D gene: .
CDR3 protein: CASSQTSLMQYF
CDR3 DNA: TGTGCCAGCAGCCAGACTTCGTTGATGCAGTACTTC

V gene: TRBV19
J gene: TRBJ1-1
clone size: .
D gene: .
CDR3 protein: CASSMGGTEAFF
CDR3 DNA: TGTGCCAGTAGTATGGGGGGCACTGAAGCTTTCTTT

V gene: TRBV10-2
J gene: TRBJ2-1
clone size: .
D gene: TRBD2
CDR3 protein: CASRGREGRNEQFF
CDR3 DNA: TGCGCCAGCCGAGGGAGGGAGGGCCGGAATGAGCAGTTCTTC

V gene: TRBV7-6
J gene: TRBJ2-7
clone size: .
D gene: TRBD2
CDR3 protein: CASSFETSGSTEQYF
CDR3 DNA: TGTGCCAGCAGCTTTGAGACTAGCGGGAGCACCGAGCAGTACTTC

V gene: TRBV7-9
J gene: TRBJ2-7
clone size: .
D gene: TRBD2
CDR3 protein: CASSLTFGGKDEQYF
CDR3 DNA: TGTGCCAGCAGCTTAACGTTCGGGGGGAAGGACGAGCAGTACTTC

V gene: TRBV19
J gene: TRBJ2-1
clone size: .
D gene: TRBD1
CDR3 protein: CASSTLRDSSYNEQFF
CDR3 DNA: TGTGCCAGTAGTACCCTCCGGGACAGTTCCTACAATGAGCAGTTCTTC

V gene: TRBV29-1
J gene: TRBJ1-1
clone size: .
D gene: .
CDR3 protein: CSVERSREAFF
CDR3 DNA: TGCAGCGTTGAGAGGTCCCGGGAAGCTTTCTTT

V gene: TRBV4-1
J gene: TRBJ2-2
clone size: once
D gene: TRBD2
CDR3 protein: CASSHAGRERGGTGELFF
CDR3 DNA: TGCGCCAGCAGCCACGCGGGGCGGGAGAGGGGCGGCACCGGGGAGCTGTTTTTT

V gene: TRBV27
J gene: TRBJ2-3
clone size: .
D gene: TRBD1
CDR3 protein: CASSTWGQGDTDTQYF
CDR3 DNA: TGTGCCAGCAGTACATGGGGGCAGGGGGACACAGATACGCAGTATTTT

V gene: TRBV6-1
J gene: TRBJ2-5
clone size: .
D gene: TRBD1
CDR3 protein: CAGGQGWETQYF
CDR3 DNA: TGTGCCGGGGGACAGGGGTGGGAGACCCAGTACTTC

V gene: TRBV2
J gene: TRBJ2-7
clone size: .
D gene: .
CDR3 protein: CASRVGQKYEQYF
CDR3 DNA: TGTGCCAGCAGAGTAGGACAGAAATACGAGCAGTACTTC

V gene: TRBV30
J gene: TRBJ2-2
clone size: .
D gene: .
CDR3 protein: CAWSRTQVGELFF
CDR3 DNA: TGTGCCTGGAGCCGTACCCAGGTCGGGGAGCTGTTTTTT